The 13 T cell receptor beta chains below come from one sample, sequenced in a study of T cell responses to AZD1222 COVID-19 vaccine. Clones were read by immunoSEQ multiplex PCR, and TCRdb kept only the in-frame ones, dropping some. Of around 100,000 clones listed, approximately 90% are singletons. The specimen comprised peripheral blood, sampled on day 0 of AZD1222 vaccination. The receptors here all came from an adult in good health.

CDR3 in DNA: TGCGCCAGCAGTGAAGACAGGGCCGGCAATCAGCCCCAGCATTTT. It yields the protein CASSEDRAGNQPQHF. This chain joins TRBV10-1 and TRBJ1-5, with 7 bases aligning to TRBD1. Germline V lookup: CDR1 WNHNN, CDR2 SYGVQD (reference sequence). The CDR3 totals 15 residues. With V trimmed by 3 bases and J by 2 bases, 4 bases remained unmatched.

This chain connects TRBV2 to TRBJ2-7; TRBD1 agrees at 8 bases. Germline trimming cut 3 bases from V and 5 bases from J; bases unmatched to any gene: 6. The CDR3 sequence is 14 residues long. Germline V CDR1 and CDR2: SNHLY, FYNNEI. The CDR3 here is CASSDQGAVDEQYF. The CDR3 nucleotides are TGTGCCAGCAGTGACCAGGGGGCGGTCGACGAGCAGTACTTC.

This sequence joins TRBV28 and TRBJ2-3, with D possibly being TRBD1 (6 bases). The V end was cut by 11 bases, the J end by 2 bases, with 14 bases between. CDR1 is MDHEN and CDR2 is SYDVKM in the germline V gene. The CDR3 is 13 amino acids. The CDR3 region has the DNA TGTGCCGGACGGGACAAATACACAGATACGCAGTATTTT. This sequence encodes CAGRDKYTDTQYF. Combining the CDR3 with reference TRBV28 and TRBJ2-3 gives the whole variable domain DVKVTQSSRYLVKRTGEKVFLECVQDMDHENMFWYRQDPGLGLRLIYFSYDVKMKEKGDIPEGYSVSREKKERFSLILESASTNQTSMYLCAGRDKYTDTQYFGPGTRLTVL.

CDR3 residues: CASSPPGHYTDTQYF. The CDR3 coding sequence is TGTGCCAGCAGCCCGCCGGGACACTACACAGATACGCAGTATTTT. The chain has TRBV7-3 and TRBJ2-3; D perhaps matches TRBD1 (6 bases). Trimming removed 5 bases from V and 2 bases from J, with 14 bases in between. In germline, CDR1 is SGHTA, CDR2 FQGTGA. The CDR3 is 15 residues long.

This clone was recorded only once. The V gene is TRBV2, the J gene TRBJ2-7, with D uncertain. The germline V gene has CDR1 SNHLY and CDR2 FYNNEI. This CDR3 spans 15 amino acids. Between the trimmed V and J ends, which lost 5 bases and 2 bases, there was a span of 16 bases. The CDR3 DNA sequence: TGTGCCAGCAGTCGCACTCGAAGCACCGCCTACGAGCAGTACTTC. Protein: CASSRTRSTAYEQYF.

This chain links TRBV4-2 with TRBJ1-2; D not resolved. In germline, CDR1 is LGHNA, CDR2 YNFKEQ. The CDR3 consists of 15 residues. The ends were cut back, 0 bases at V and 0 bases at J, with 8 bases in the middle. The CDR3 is CASSQEGRSNYGYTF. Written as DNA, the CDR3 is TGTGCCAGCAGCCAAGAGGGCAGATCTAACTATGGCTACACCTTC.

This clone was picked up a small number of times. Written as DNA, the CDR3 is TGTGCCAGCAGCCAACTGGGTGAAGCTTTCTTT. Protein: CASSQLGEAFF. The J gene is TRBJ1-1, the V gene TRBV14; D is uncertain. Trimming took 2 bases from V and 7 from J, leaving 5 bases between them. The CDR3 has 11 residues. CDR1 SGHDN and CDR2 FVKESK come from the germline V gene.

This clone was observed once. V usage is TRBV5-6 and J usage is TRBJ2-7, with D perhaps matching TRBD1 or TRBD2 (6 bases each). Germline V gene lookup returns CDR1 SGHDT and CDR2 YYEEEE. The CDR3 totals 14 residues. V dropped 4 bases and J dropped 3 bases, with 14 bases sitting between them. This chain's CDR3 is CASSAPGADYEQYF. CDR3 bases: TGTGCCAGCAGCGCACCGGGGGCGGACTACGAGCAGTACTTC.

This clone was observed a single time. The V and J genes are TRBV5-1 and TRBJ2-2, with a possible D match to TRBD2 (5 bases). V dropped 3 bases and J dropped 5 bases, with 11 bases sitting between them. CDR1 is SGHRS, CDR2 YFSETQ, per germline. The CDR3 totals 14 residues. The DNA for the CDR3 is TGCGCCAGCAGCTCGGACTCCGCGACCGGGGAGCTGTTTTTT. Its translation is CASSSDSATGELFF.

DNA for the CDR3: TGTGCCAGCAGTGAAGATGGCTCAGGATACATGAACACTGAAGCTTTCTTT. Encoded protein: CASSEDGSGYMNTEAFF. This rearrangement joins TRBV6-1 to TRBJ1-1; D gene ambiguous. There are 17 residues in the CDR3. The V gene lost 1 base and the J gene lost 0 bases, with 15 bases spanning the gap. Looked up from germline, CDR1 is MNHNS and CDR2 is SASEGT.

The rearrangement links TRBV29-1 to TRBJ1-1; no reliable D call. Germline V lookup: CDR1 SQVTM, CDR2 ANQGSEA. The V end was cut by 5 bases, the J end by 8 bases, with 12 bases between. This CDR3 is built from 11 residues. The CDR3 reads CSVLVTDEAFF. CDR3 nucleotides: TGCAGCGTTTTAGTTACGGACGAAGCTTTCTTT.

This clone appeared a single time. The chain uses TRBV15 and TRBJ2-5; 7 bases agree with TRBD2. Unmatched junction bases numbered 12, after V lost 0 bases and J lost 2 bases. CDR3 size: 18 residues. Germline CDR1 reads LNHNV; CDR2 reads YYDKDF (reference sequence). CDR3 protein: CATSRDRGGGFPQETQYF. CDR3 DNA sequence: TGTGCCACCAGCAGAGATCGGGGCGGGGGATTCCCACAAGAGACCCAGTACTTC.

CDR3 nucleotide sequence: TGTGCCAGCAGCTTAGAATCTAGCGGGGTTGATACGCAGTATTTT. Translating gives CASSLESSGVDTQYF. The V gene is TRBV7-9, the J gene TRBJ2-3, with TRBD2 identical over 9 bases. This CDR3 is 15 amino acids long. Germline-derived CDR1 and CDR2 are SEHNR and FQNEAQ (reference sequence). V was clipped by 1 base and J by 6 bases; unmatched bases: 5. Looking up the rest from reference TRBV7-9 and TRBJ2-3 gives the full variable domain: DTGVSQNPRHKITKRGQNVTFRCDPISEHNRLYWYRQTLGQGPEFLTYFQNEAQLEKSRLLSDRFSAERPKGSFSTLEIQRTEQGDSAMYLCASSLESSGVDTQYFGPGTRLTVL.